Listed here are 32 T cell receptor beta chains from one sample, sequenced in a study of graft-versus-host responses after intestinal transplantation (dated by TCRdb to the early 2020s). Libraries were built with the immunoSEQ multiplex PCR assay. Not all clones reach the TCRdb copy of this immuneACCESS table, which keeps in-frame sequences only. Checked studies attribute under half of the gap to unresolved V genes and leave the rest unexplained. This sample lists some 90,000 clones; roughly 80% were detected once. In total, the top ten clones hold 0.83% of the sample. What the time point label conveys for this sample: cells obtained before transplantation from donor or recipient. The antigens of these receptors remain unknown. This material consisted of unstimulated CD4+ T cells sorted from spleen or lymph node cells, taken before intestinal transplant. The receptors originated from a human donor who received an intestinal transplant.

The rearrangement uses TRBV7-9 and TRBJ2-3; TRBD1 is a possible D gene (5 bases). The CDR3 is 13 amino acids. Per germline, CDR1 SEHNR and CDR2 FQNEAQ (reference sequence). The germline V and J ends were trimmed by 5 bases and 3 bases, with 9 bases remaining between them. In DNA form, the CDR3 reads TGTGCCAGCAGCCCAGGGCGGACAGATACGCAGTATTTT. It codes for CASSPGRTDTQYF. The entire variable domain, with the rest obtained from reference TRBV7-9 and TRBJ2-3, is as follows: DTGVSQNPRHKITKRGQNVTFRCDPISEHNRLYWYRQTLGQGPEFLTYFQNEAQLEKSRLLSDRFSAERPKGSFSTLEIQRTEQGDSAMYLCASSPGRTDTQYFGPGTRLTVL.

This clone was found a few times. The chain has TRBV28 and TRBJ1-2; possible D gene TRBD1, 5 bases. The V end was cut by 3 bases, the J end by 4 bases, with 9 bases between. This CDR3 spans 13 amino acids. CDR1 and CDR2 from the germline V gene are MDHEN and SYDVKM. The CDR3 DNA reads TGTGCCAGCAGTTTGCAGGGCCTCTATGGCTACACCTTC. It specifies CASSLQGLYGYTF.

This clone was found once. V and J are TRBV10-1 and TRBJ2-2; D might be TRBD1 (8 bases). The length of the CDR3 is 18 residues. Germline lookup yields CDR1 WNHNN and CDR2 SYGVQD (reference sequence). Trimming cost V 3 bases and J 2 bases, with 19 bases left between them. CDR3 DNA sequence: TGCGCCAGCAGTGATGGACAGGGAGGGAGACTTAACACCGGGGAGCTGTTTTTT. This encodes CASSDGQGGRLNTGELFF.

CDR3 sequence reads: CASSSSRPGRSTEAFF. The CDR3 DNA follows: TGCGCCAGCAGCTCTTCGAGACCGGGTCGGTCCACTGAAGCTTTCTTT. The chain couples TRBV5-1 to TRBJ1-1; D gene uncertain. Trimming removed 3 bases at V and 4 bases at J, with 19 bases between. The germline V gene has CDR1 SGHRS and CDR2 YFSETQ. The CDR3 consists of 16 residues.

The rearrangement uses TRBV6-5 and TRBJ2-6; TRBD1 is a possible D gene (6 bases). Germline lookup yields CDR1 MNHEY and CDR2 SVGAGI. This CDR3 has 16 residues. The germline V and J ends were trimmed by 1 base and 4 bases, with 11 bases remaining between them. The CDR3 protein is CASSYLAGAGANVLTF. CDR3 coding DNA: TGTGCCAGCAGTTACTTGGCAGGGGCCGGGGCCAACGTCCTGACTTTC.

In its sample, this clone was seen a few times. The V call is TRBV6-5, the J call TRBJ2-1; 9 nucleotides match TRBD1. The trim removed 7 bases at V and 7 bases at J, leaving 8 bases unmatched. CDR3 length: 14 residues. Germline-derived CDR1 and CDR2 are MNHEY and SVGAGI. The CDR3 sequence: CASISRDRENEQFF. CDR3 coding DNA: TGTGCCAGCATCAGCCGGGACAGGGAAAATGAGCAGTTCTTC.

This clone appeared many times. This chain links TRBV6-1 with TRBJ1-4; D remains unclear. The CDR3 covers 13 residues. Germline V gives CDR1 MNHNS, CDR2 SASEGT. V dropped 4 bases and J dropped 5 bases, with 8 bases sitting between them. The CDR3 DNA reads TGTGCCAGCAGTGGCAGGTACAATGAAAAACTGTTTTTT. Protein sequence: CASSGRYNEKLFF.

V is TRBV5-1 and J is TRBJ2-2; TRBD2 is a possible D gene (5 bases). This CDR3 is 16 amino acids long. Trimming removed 4 bases at V and 3 bases at J, with 16 bases between. Germline V gene data show CDR1 as SGHRS and CDR2 as YFSETQ. In DNA form, the CDR3 reads TGCGCCAGCAGCCCGAATTTACTAGGATACACCGGGGAGCTGTTTTTT. Residues: CASSPNLLGYTGELFF.

The chain combines TRBV7-2 with TRBJ1-2; the D gene is possibly TRBD1 (6 bases). Deletions cut 2 bases from V and 8 bases from J, with 12 bases between. In germline, CDR1 is SGHTA, CDR2 FQGNSA. CDR3 length: 13 residues. The CDR3 is CASSLNRVQGYTF. CDR3 nucleotide sequence: TGTGCCAGCAGCTTAAACAGGGTTCAAGGCTACACCTTC.

V and J are TRBV6-5 and TRBJ1-2, with a possible D match to TRBD1 (6 bases). V was trimmed by 6 bases and J by 6 bases, leaving 17 bases between them. The CDR3 totals 14 residues. Germline values: CDR1 MNHEY, CDR2 SVGAGI. In DNA, the CDR3 is TGTGCCAGCAGGATCGACAGGACCGACGATGGCTACACCTTC. Translation gives CASRIDRTDDGYTF.

The V gene is TRBV11-2, the J gene TRBJ2-2; 9 positions agree with TRBD1. CDR1 is SGHAT and CDR2 is FQNNGV in the germline V gene. This CDR3 comprises 13 residues. J was trimmed by 4 bases and V by 6 bases; bases with no gene match: 0. The CDR3 DNA reads as TGTGCCAGCAGGGGACAGGGCACCGGGGAGCTGTTTTTT. Translating gives CASRGQGTGELFF.

This clone has more than one count but fewer than ten. V gene TRBV5-1 combines with J gene TRBJ1-1; TRBD1 matches 8 bases. The CDR3 contains 14 residues. Germline CDR1 and CDR2: SGHRS and YFSETQ. The junction had 5 bases not matched to a gene; V was cut back by 4 bases and J by 3 bases. CDR3 residues: CASSVQGEHTEAFF. The CDR3 bases are TGCGCCAGCAGCGTACAGGGGGAGCACACTGAAGCTTTCTTT.

This chain uses TRBV6-1 with TRBJ1-1; a possible D gene is TRBD1 (6 bases). CDR1 is MNHNS, CDR2 SASEGT, per germline. This CDR3 spans 13 amino acids. V dropped 5 bases and J dropped 4 bases, with 11 bases sitting between them. The CDR3 sequence: CASSRQAGTEAFF. CDR3 bases: TGTGCCAGCAGTCGACAGGCCGGCACTGAAGCTTTCTTT.

CDR3 region: CASSPEVRQASTDTQYF. CDR3 in DNA: TGTGCCAGCAGCCCAGAGGTACGGCAAGCTAGCACAGATACGCAGTATTTT. This chain connects TRBV5-4 to TRBJ2-3; no definite D call. The CDR3 sequence is 17 residues long. In germline, CDR1 is SGHNT, CDR2 YYREEE (reference sequence). Trimming removed 4 bases at V and 0 bases at J, with 18 bases between.

This clone was observed a single time. The chain carries TRBV28 and TRBJ2-7, with TRBD2 matching over 14 bases. There are 16 residues in the CDR3. Losses at the gene ends were 2 bases for V and 5 bases for J; bases not matched to a gene: 5. The germline V gene encodes CDR1 MDHEN and CDR2 SYDVKM. DNA for the CDR3: TGTGCCAGCAGTTTACCGGGACTAGCGGGAGTAGACGAGCAGTACTTC. Translating it yields CASSLPGLAGVDEQYF.

This chain uses TRBV2 with TRBJ2-7; maybe TRBD2 (7 bases). The V gene lost 5 bases and the J gene lost 0 bases, with 14 bases spanning the gap. This CDR3 comprises 15 residues. CDR1 and CDR2 (germline): SNHLY, FYNNEI. CDR3 region: CASSRGASGSYEQYF. Here the CDR3 DNA reads TGTGCCAGCAGTCGGGGGGCTAGCGGCTCCTACGAGCAGTACTTC.

This chain connects TRBV2 to TRBJ2-7, with no clear D. Trimming shortened V by 1 base and J by 4 bases, and 8 bases separated the two germline ends. CDR3 size: 13 residues. Germline V gene data show CDR1 as SNHLY and CDR2 as FYNNEI. CDR3: CASSEVEMYEQYF. CDR3 nucleotide sequence: TGTGCCAGCAGTGAAGTGGAGATGTACGAGCAGTACTTC.

This chain joins TRBV11-2 and TRBJ2-2; D gene unclear. This CDR3 comprises 14 residues. The V gene lost 0 bases and the J gene lost 8 bases, with 10 bases spanning the gap. Germline lookup yields CDR1 SGHAT and CDR2 FQNNGV. The chain's CDR3 is CASSLDRVSGELFF. CDR3 DNA sequence: TGTGCCAGCAGCTTAGATCGGGTCTCTGGGGAGCTGTTTTTT.

This clone showed up just a few times. The chain has TRBV5-1 and TRBJ2-5; TRBD1 matches at 8 bases. Trimming removed 4 bases from V and 5 bases from J; junction bases left unmatched: 10. The CDR3 covers 15 residues. The germline V gene encodes CDR1 SGHRS and CDR2 YFSETQ. CDR3 bases: TGCGCCAGCAGCAACCGGGACAGGATCCGGGAGACCCAGTACTTC. Translating it yields CASSNRDRIRETQYF.

This clone was observed a single time. V gene TRBV18 combines with J gene TRBJ2-1, with 13 bases fitting TRBD2. The CDR3 is 16 residues long. Germline assignment: CDR1 KGHSH and CDR2 LQKENI. The trim removed 3 bases at V and 4 bases at J, leaving 3 bases unmatched. The CDR3 reads CASSPATSGGYNEQFF. CDR3 bases: TGTGCCAGCTCACCCGCGACTAGCGGGGGGTACAATGAGCAGTTCTTC.

V gene TRBV2 combines with J gene TRBJ2-5, with unresolved D. CDR1 SNHLY and CDR2 FYNNEI come from the germline V gene. The CDR3 is 11 residues long. The V end was cut by 5 bases, the J end by 7 bases, with 8 bases between. The chain's CDR3 is CASSPEWTQYF. CDR3 DNA: TGTGCCAGCAGTCCCGAGTGGACCCAGTACTTC.

This clone was observed a handful of times. V usage is TRBV14 and J usage is TRBJ2-1; 8 bases fit TRBD1. With V trimmed by 4 bases and J by 7 bases, 12 bases remained unmatched. The CDR3 loop spans 16 amino acids. CDR1 and CDR2 (germline): SGHDN, FVKESK. As DNA, the CDR3 is TGTGCCAGCAGCCCCCTCCGGGACAGGCTAGGGAATGAGCAGTTCTTC. Residues: CASSPLRDRLGNEQFF. Combining the CDR3 with reference TRBV14 and TRBJ2-1 gives the whole variable domain EAGVTQFPSHSVIEKGQTVTLRCDPISGHDNLYWYRRVMGKEIKFLLHFVKESKQDESGMPNNRFLAERTGGTYSTLKVQPAELEDSGVYFCASSPLRDRLGNEQFFGPGTRLTVL.

The sample holds a few counts of this clone. V is TRBV6-5 and J is TRBJ1-1; TRBD1 matches at 7 bases. The CDR3 is made up of 13 amino acids. After removal of 6 bases from V and 5 bases from J, the junction contained 6 bases not matched to a gene. Germline values: CDR1 MNHEY, CDR2 SVGAGI. CDR3 loop: CASRKQGITEAFF. The CDR3 nucleotides read TGTGCCAGCAGGAAACAGGGGATTACTGAAGCTTTCTTT.

The rearrangement uses TRBV6-1 and TRBJ1-2; 7 nucleotides align to TRBD1. V was pared by 4 bases and J by 4 bases, with 3 bases of the junction left unmatched. CDR1 and CDR2 (germline): MNHNS, SASEGT. CDR3 length: 13 amino acids. The CDR3 spells CASSVGTAYGYTF. The DNA for the CDR3 is TGTGCCAGCAGTGTAGGGACAGCCTATGGCTACACCTTC.

This chain connects TRBV10-3 to TRBJ2-7; D is possibly TRBD1 (6 bases). Per germline, CDR1 ENHRY and CDR2 SYGVKD. V lost 6 bases, J lost 6 bases, and 12 bases lay in between. This CDR3 region has 12 residues. CDR3 bases: TGTGCCATCAGCCAGGGGTCGCCCGAGCAGTACTTC. Residues: CAISQGSPEQYF.

The chain links TRBV5-6 to TRBJ2-3, with D possibly matching TRBD1 (6 bases). The germline gives CDR1 SGHDT, CDR2 YYEEEE. The V end lost 4 bases, the J end lost 6 bases, and 18 bases lay between the germline ends. This CDR3 has 15 residues. The CDR3 coding sequence is TGTGCCAGCAGCAAGAATCAGGGGTCCTTCGATACGCAGTATTTT. Translating gives CASSKNQGSFDTQYF.

The V and J genes are TRBV11-2 and TRBJ1-4, with D perhaps TRBD1 (6 bases). Trimming removed 4 bases from V and 10 bases from J, with 19 bases in between. Germline V gives CDR1 SGHAT, CDR2 FQNNGV. CDR3 length equals 15 residues. This CDR3 is CASSSDRGGEVKLFF. CDR3 nucleotides: TGTGCCAGCAGCTCGGACAGAGGGGGGGAGGTAAAACTGTTTTTT.

The sample holds a few counts of this clone. The chain uses TRBV5-1 and TRBJ1-3; TRBD1 matches 7 bases. The CDR3 consists of 19 residues. The germline V gene encodes CDR1 SGHRS and CDR2 YFSETQ. J lost 2 bases, V lost 4 bases, and 18 bases had no gene match. The CDR3 loop reads CASSARPYGQGVAGNTIYF. The CDR3 region has the DNA TGCGCCAGCAGCGCGAGACCTTACGGGCAGGGGGTTGCTGGAAACACCATATATTTT.

The chain uses TRBV9 and TRBJ2-1; perhaps TRBD1 as D (6 bases). The germline gives CDR1 SGDLS, CDR2 YYNGEE. V was shortened by 3 bases and J by 10 bases, with 17 bases between the two germline ends. This CDR3 comprises 14 residues. CDR3 nucleotide sequence: TGTGCCAGCAGCGCGAGGCCACAGGGTAGCGAGCAGTTCTTC. Protein: CASSARPQGSEQFF.

This clone came up once. The genes are TRBV2 and TRBJ2-5; 7 bases agree with TRBD2. CDR3 length: 15 residues. V lost 6 bases, J lost 3 bases, and 10 bases stayed unmatched. The germline V gene encodes CDR1 SNHLY and CDR2 FYNNEI. The CDR3 region is CASRPRAAGKETQYF. CDR3 in DNA: TGTGCCAGCAGGCCCCGGGCAGCGGGGAAAGAGACCCAGTACTTC.

This sequence joins TRBV5-1 and TRBJ2-7; TRBD1 might be the D (6 bases). Germline assignment: CDR1 SGHRS and CDR2 YFSETQ. V was trimmed by 0 bases and J by 1 base, leaving 17 bases between them. The CDR3 loop spans 17 amino acids. This CDR3 is CASSLGGSRGASYEQYF. CDR3 DNA: TGCGCCAGCAGCTTGGGAGGGAGCAGGGGAGCTTCCTACGAGCAGTACTTC.

The chain links TRBV2 to TRBJ1-1; 7 nucleotides align to TRBD1. Germline-derived CDR1 and CDR2 are SNHLY and FYNNEI. The CDR3 runs 13 residues. The J segment lost 5 bases and the V segment lost 7 bases, leaving 7 bases of the junction unmatched. CDR3 sequence reads: CASKEEGQTEAFF. The CDR3 DNA reads as TGTGCCAGCAAGGAAGAGGGACAGACTGAAGCTTTCTTT.